The 30 T cell receptor beta chains below all came from one sample that was sequenced in a study of T cell repertoires in cytomegalovirus infection (dated by TCRdb to the late 2010s). The sample's treatment or condition label is to be understood as: in vitro stimulation with specific CMV peptide epitopes to enrich CMV-specific T cells. These receptors' antigens are unknown. Sequencing instrument: Illumina HiSeq 1500. TCRdb reprocessed the public reads (quality trimming at Q25 with fastp, clone calling with MiXCR) and kept in-frame beta chains. Every distinct CDR3 protein forms one entry, paired with its most common genes and DNA. The sample records some 940,000 distinct CDR3 sequences, approximately 33% of which are singletons. In total, the top ten clones hold about an eighth of the sample. Here the sequenced sample was cultured CD8+ T cells from PBMCs, taken from culture after CMV antigen stimulation. The source is a human donor in good health (CMV status not recorded). Some clones in this sample may be carry-over from other donors' samples.

This clonotype was counted ten times or more. V usage is TRBV7-6 and J usage is TRBJ2-5; the D gene is possibly TRBD2 (7 bases). There are 15 residues in the CDR3. The ends were cut back, 0 bases at V and 4 bases at J, with 12 bases in the middle. Germline V CDR1 and CDR2: SGHVS, FNYEAQ. CDR3 coding DNA: TGTGCCAGCAGCTTAGCGGGGGGGGCCGCAGAGACCCAGTACTTC. Encoded protein: CASSLAGGAAETQYF.

This clonotype was found a few times. This chain connects TRBV4-1 to TRBJ1-1, with D perhaps TRBD1 (6 bases). The CDR3 is 16 amino acids. Germline CDR1 is MGHRA and CDR2 is YSYEKL. The V end lost 0 bases, the J end lost 1 base, and 12 bases lay between the germline ends. The CDR3 loop reads CASSQDRGIGNTEAFF. In DNA, the CDR3 is TGCGCCAGCAGCCAAGATAGGGGGATTGGGAACACTGAAGCTTTCTTT.

This clonotype appeared many times. V is TRBV7-9 and J is TRBJ2-7; D unclear. Germline CDR1 is SEHNR and CDR2 is FQNEAQ (reference sequence). This CDR3 spans 12 amino acids. Deletions cut 1 base from V and 4 bases from J, with 5 bases between. CDR3 DNA sequence: TGTGCCAGCAGCTTAGTGGCATACGAGCAGTACGTC. Amino acid sequence: CASSLVAYEQYV.

This clonotype was counted a few times. This chain links TRBV12-3 or TRBV12-4 with TRBJ2-1; 7 nucleotides agree with TRBD1. CDR3 length: 15 amino acids. V lost 3 bases and J lost 2; bases outside the gene matches: 4. This CDR3 reads CASSFYRGTYNEQFF. CDR3 bases: TGTGCCAGCAGTTTTTACAGGGGAACCTACAATGAGCAGTTCTTC.

This clonotype was detected a few times. V and J are TRBV19 and TRBJ1-3; the D gene is possibly TRBD1 (6 bases). Per germline, CDR1 LNHDA and CDR2 SQIVND (reference sequence). Trimming took 7 bases from V and 0 from J, leaving 19 bases between them. This CDR3 has 17 amino acids. Written as DNA, the CDR3 is TGTGCCAGTATCGACTCACCGGGACACATCTCTGGAAACACCATATATTTT. This sequence encodes CASIDSPGHISGNTIYF.

This clonotype was detected only a few times. The chain joins TRBV12-3 or TRBV12-4 to TRBJ1-2; the D is unclear. There are 15 residues in the CDR3. V was shortened by 3 bases and J by 1 base, with 12 bases between the two germline ends. CDR3 DNA: TGTGCCAGCAGTTTTAGCTTCCTGGATAACTATGGCTACACCTTC. It translates to CASSFSFLDNYGYTF.

V usage is TRBV2 and J usage is TRBJ2-1; D possibly corresponds to TRBD1 (6 bases). The V end was cut by 7 bases, the J end by 4 bases, with 14 bases between. Germline V gene data show CDR1 as SNHLY and CDR2 as FYNNEI. The CDR3 consists of 14 residues. The CDR3 bases are TGTGCCAGCATTTTTGGGACACTATACAATGAGCAGTTCTTC. Translation: CASIFGTLYNEQFF.

The V gene is TRBV7-2, the J gene TRBJ2-7; D is unresolved. Germline CDR1 is SGHTA and CDR2 is FQGNSA. Trimming pared 2 bases from V and 4 bases from J, leaving 9 bases between. This CDR3 spans 13 amino acids. CDR3: CASSLSDLYEQYV. CDR3 sequence (DNA): TGTGCCAGCAGCTTATCGGACCTATACGAGCAGTACGTC.

The chain's CDR3 is CASSLSGTGGEYEQYV. The CDR3 coding sequence is TGTGCCAGCAGTCTCTCCGGGACAGGGGGCGAGTACGAGCAGTACGTC. J is TRBJ2-7 and V is TRBV27; TRBD1 matches 12 bases. The CDR3 covers 16 residues. The V and J ends lost 5 bases and 4 bases, in that order; junction bases with no gene match: 9. Germline lookup yields CDR1 MNHEY and CDR2 SMNVEV (reference sequence).

This clonotype was seen a handful of times. The rearrangement uses TRBV5-4 and TRBJ2-3; D is ambiguous. Trimming stripped 1 base from V and 6 bases from J, with 6 bases between. The CDR3 loop spans 12 amino acids. Per germline, CDR1 SGHNT and CDR2 YYREEE (reference sequence). CDR3: CASSLRYDTQYF. The CDR3 DNA follows: TGTGCCAGCAGCTTGCGATACGATACGCAGTATTTT.

The genes are TRBV29-1 and TRBJ2-5; D gene ambiguous. V shed 2 bases and J shed 2 bases, with 9 bases lying between them. This CDR3 contains 13 residues. Per germline, CDR1 SQVTM and CDR2 ANQGSEA. CDR3 sequence reads: CSVESGEQETQYF. CDR3 bases: TGCAGCGTTGAAAGTGGTGAACAAGAGACCCAGTACTTC.

The chain has TRBV29-1 and TRBJ1-2; TRBD1 might be the D (5 bases). This CDR3 has 12 residues. The ends were cut back, 3 bases at V and 6 bases at J, with 11 bases in the middle. CDR1 and CDR2 (germline): SQVTM, ANQGSEA. CDR3 DNA: TGCAGCGTTGAGGGACGGATGGATGGCTACACCTTC. Translation: CSVEGRMDGYTF. The full variable domain, in which reference TRBV29-1 and TRBJ1-2 provide the parts outside the CDR3, is SAVISQKPSRDICQRGTSLTIQCQVDSQVTMMFWYRQQPGQSLTLIATANQGSEATYESGFVIDKFPISRPNLTFSTLTVSNMSPEDSSIYLCSVEGRMDGYTFGSGTRLTVV.

The gene calls are TRBV18 and TRBJ2-2, with D possibly matching TRBD2 (6 bases). The CDR3 is 17 amino acids. Per germline, CDR1 KGHSH and CDR2 LQKENI. V lost 3 bases to trimming and J lost 2 bases, with 16 bases between them. CDR3 nucleotides: TGTGCCAGCTCACCGGGACTCTCAAACAAAAACACCGGGGAGCTGTTTTTT. Amino acids: CASSPGLSNKNTGELFF.

On this clonotype itself: Mismatch with germline at one junction end may stem from a read error. The CDR3 coding sequence is TGTGTCAGCAGCTTACCAACCCCGGGACAGAGCACAGATACGCAGTATTTT. This encodes CVSSLPTPGQSTDTQYF. This chain joins TRBV7-9 and TRBJ2-3, with 7 nucleotides matching TRBD1. Germline V lookup: CDR1 SEHNR, CDR2 FQNEAQ (reference sequence). CDR3 length equals 17 residues.

CDR3 bases: TGTGCCAGCTGGGGGGGGCCGAACACTGAAGCTTTCTTT. This gives the protein CASWGGPNTEAFF. The rearrangement joins TRBV27 to TRBJ1-1, with D possibly matching TRBD1 (6 bases). The V and J ends lost 8 bases and 1 base respectively, with 11 bases between them. The CDR3 is 13 amino acids. Per germline, CDR1 MNHEY and CDR2 SMNVEV (reference sequence).

This clonotype showed up just a few times. The J gene is TRBJ1-5, the V gene TRBV6-5; D unresolved. In germline, CDR1 is MNHEY, CDR2 SVGAGI. CDR3 length equals 15 residues. Trimming shortened V by 6 bases and J by 0 bases, and 12 bases separated the two germline ends. Here the CDR3 reads CASSPSVYSNQPQHF. CDR3 in DNA: TGTGCCAGCAGCCCCTCGGTTTATAGCAATCAGCCCCAGCATTTT.

J is TRBJ1-2 and V is TRBV5-5; 9 bases match TRBD1. This CDR3 region has 14 residues. CDR1 and CDR2 (germline): SGHKS, YYEKEE (reference sequence). Unmatched junction bases numbered 8, after V lost 9 bases and J lost 2 bases. CDR3 protein: CATFGQGKNYGYTF. The CDR3 DNA sequence: TGTGCCACCTTTGGACAGGGGAAGAACTATGGCTACACCTTC.

The rearrangement uses TRBV19 and TRBJ2-6; 7 bases are a match to TRBD1. The CDR3 has 18 residues. Germline loops: CDR1 LNHDA, CDR2 SQIVND (reference sequence). With V trimmed by 5 bases and J by 0 bases, 10 bases remained unmatched. CDR3 in amino acids: CASSPTGTAISGANVLTF. The DNA for the CDR3 is TGTGCCAGTAGTCCGACCGGGACAGCCATCTCTGGGGCCAACGTCCTGACTTTC.

The chain couples TRBV25-1 to TRBJ1-1, with a possible D match to TRBD1 (6 bases). Trimming cost V 5 bases and J 3 bases, with 13 bases left between them. CDR1 is MGHDK, CDR2 SYGVNS, per germline. The CDR3 is 14 amino acids. CDR3 sequence: CASSPTGSYTEAFF. As DNA, the CDR3 is TGTGCCAGCAGTCCTACAGGGTCTTACACTGAAGCTTTCTTT.

This chain links TRBV4-1 with TRBJ2-5, with 7 bases fitting TRBD1. The length of the CDR3 is 15 residues. V lost 4 bases and J lost 2; bases outside the gene matches: 7. Germline assignment: CDR1 MGHRA and CDR2 YSYEKL. The CDR3 DNA reads as TGCGCCAGCAGCCGAGAGGACAGGCCACAAGAGACCCAGTACTTC. Translating gives CASSREDRPQETQYF.

The chain carries TRBV6-2 or TRBV6-3 and TRBJ1-1; 10 bases agree with TRBD1. This CDR3 contains 15 residues. CDR1 MNHEY and CDR2 SVGEGT come from the germline V gene. V shed 2 bases and J 0 bases; nucleotides not matched to a gene: 0. DNA for the CDR3: TGTGCCAGCAGTTACGGGACAGGGGTGAACACTGAAGCTTTCTTT. It is translated as CASSYGTGVNTEAFF.

The table lists this clonotype with a few counts. J is TRBJ2-7 and V is TRBV10-3; D might be TRBD2 (5 bases). This CDR3 has 13 residues. Trimming left V 0 bases short and J 5 bases short, with 8 bases between. Germline lookup yields CDR1 ENHRY and CDR2 SYGVKD. CDR3 loop: CAISESGVNEQYV. CDR3 sequence (DNA): TGTGCCATCAGTGAGTCCGGGGTTAACGAGCAGTACGTC.

This clonotype was detected many times. This chain uses TRBV7-9 with TRBJ2-1; D ambiguous. The CDR3 contains 15 residues. Germline V gene lookup returns CDR1 SEHNR and CDR2 FQNEAQ (reference sequence). Trimming cost V 0 bases and J 5 bases, with 11 bases left between them. This CDR3 is CASSLAYPANNEQFF. CDR3 nucleotides: TGTGCCAGCAGCTTAGCGTATCCCGCGAACAATGAGCAGTTCTTC.

The chain uses TRBV4-2 and TRBJ2-1; 7 positions match TRBD2. V lost 3 bases, J lost 2 bases, and 7 bases stayed unmatched. The CDR3 is made up of 16 amino acids. CDR1 is LGHNA, CDR2 YNFKEQ, per germline. This CDR3 is CASSQAKRGPYNEQFF. CDR3 nucleotides: TGTGCCAGCAGCCAGGCCAAGCGGGGCCCCTACAATGAGCAGTTCTTC.

This chain uses TRBV27 with TRBJ1-2; TRBD1 is a possible D gene (5 bases). This CDR3 spans 13 amino acids. Germline CDR1 MNHEY, CDR2 SMNVEV (reference sequence). The V end was cut by 8 bases, the J end by 12 bases, with 22 bases between. The CDR3, as DNA: TGTGCCAGCGGCCCACGGGGCTCGTACGGCAACACCTTC. Its protein product is CASGPRGSYGNTF.

This clonotype showed up just a few times. This chain joins TRBV12-3 or TRBV12-4 and TRBJ2-1; D gene unclear. V was clipped by 10 bases and J by 6 bases, with 16 bases between them. The CDR3 loop spans 13 amino acids. CDR3 amino acids: CATQRSLANEQFF. The CDR3 DNA reads TGTGCCACACAGAGGTCCCTGGCCAATGAGCAGTTCTTC.

In this sample, this clonotype turned up a few times. The chain combines TRBV5-5 with TRBJ1-4; D gene unclear. This CDR3 is built from 13 residues. Deletions cut 2 bases from V and 8 bases from J, with 10 bases between. Per the germline V gene, CDR1 is SGHKS and CDR2 is YYEKEE (reference sequence). The CDR3 reads CASSFFAGEKLFF. As DNA, the CDR3 is TGTGCCAGCAGCTTCTTCGCCGGAGAAAAACTGTTTTTT.

V is TRBV6-1 and J is TRBJ2-2; TRBD2 is a possible D gene (6 bases). The V end was cut by 2 bases, the J end by 2 bases, with 9 bases between. CDR1 is MNHNS and CDR2 is SASEGT in the germline V gene. The CDR3 has 15 amino acids. This chain's CDR3 is CASSERGINTGELFF. For the CDR3, the DNA is TGTGCCAGCAGTGAACGGGGGATAAACACCGGGGAGCTGTTTTTT.

The chain recombines TRBV6-8 with TRBJ1-2; D is unclear. Per the germline V gene, CDR1 is MNHGY and CDR2 is SAAAGT. V gave up 2 bases and J gave up 8 bases, with 12 bases separating them. The CDR3 length is 13 residues. CDR3 loop: CASSYVAEEGYTF. DNA for the CDR3: TGTGCCAGCAGTTACGTTGCAGAGGAAGGCTACACCTTC.

The chain couples TRBV7-8 to TRBJ2-7; tentatively, D is TRBD2 (7 bases). Looked up from germline, CDR1 is SGHVS and CDR2 is FQNEAQ. This CDR3 contains 14 residues. The V end was cut by 1 base, the J end by 5 bases, with 12 bases between. CDR3 bases: TGTGCCAGCAGCTTAGGTGGGGGGGCCGACGAGCAGTACTTC. Translating gives CASSLGGGADEQYF.